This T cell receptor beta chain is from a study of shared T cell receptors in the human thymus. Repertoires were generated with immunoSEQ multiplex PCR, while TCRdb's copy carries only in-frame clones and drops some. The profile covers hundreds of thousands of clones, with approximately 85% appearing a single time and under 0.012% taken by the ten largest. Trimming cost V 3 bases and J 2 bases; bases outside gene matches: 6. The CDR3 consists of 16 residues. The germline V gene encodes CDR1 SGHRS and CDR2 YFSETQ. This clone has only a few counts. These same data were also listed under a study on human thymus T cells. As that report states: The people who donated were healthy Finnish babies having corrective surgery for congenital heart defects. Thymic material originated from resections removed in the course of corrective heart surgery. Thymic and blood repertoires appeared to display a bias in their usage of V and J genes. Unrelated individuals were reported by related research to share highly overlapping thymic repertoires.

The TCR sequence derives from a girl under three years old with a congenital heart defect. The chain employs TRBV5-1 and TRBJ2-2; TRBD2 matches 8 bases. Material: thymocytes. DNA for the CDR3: TGCGCCAGCAGCTCCAAGCGGGGGTTAAACACCGGGGAGCTGTTTTTT. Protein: CASSSKRGLNTGELFF.